A single sample gave rise to the 8 T cell receptor beta chains below, sequenced in a study of blood T cell repertoires in COVID-19. Profiled with immunoSEQ multiplex PCR; TCRdb holds only in-frame clones, not every one. Of fewer than 85,000 clones in the sample, around 83% were seen once. The specimen sequenced was peripheral blood. The receptors derive from a man in his thirties or forties with COVID-19, enrolled during active disease.

The chain uses TRBV20-1 and TRBJ1-2; tentative D call: TRBD1 (6 bases). From germline, CDR1 is DFQATT and CDR2 SNEGSKA (reference sequence). Trimming shortened V by 3 bases and J by 11 bases, and 19 bases separated the two germline ends. The CDR3 is 13 residues long. This chain's CDR3 is CSASIANRELYTF. As DNA, the CDR3 is TGCAGTGCTAGTATAGCAAACAGGGAACTATACACCTTC.

The chain joins TRBV5-6 to TRBJ2-7; D may be TRBD2 (5 bases). Per the germline V gene, CDR1 is SGHDT and CDR2 is YYEEEE. The V gene lost 4 bases and the J gene lost 5 bases, with 13 bases spanning the gap. The CDR3 runs 13 residues. The CDR3 DNA sequence: TGTGCCAGCAGCCGGACTTCCGCCGACGAGCAGTACTTC. This translates into CASSRTSADEQYF.

In nucleotides, the CDR3 is TGTGCCAGCTCACGTGGACAGAATGAGCAGTTCTTC. It yields the protein CASSRGQNEQFF. J is TRBJ2-1 and V is TRBV18; TRBD1 is a possible D gene (6 bases). Germline V gene lookup returns CDR1 KGHSH and CDR2 LQKENI. This CDR3 comprises 12 residues. Deletions cut 4 bases from V and 7 bases from J, with 8 bases between.

Note on this clone: This same CDR3 is encoded by further DNA sequences in the sample. J is TRBJ2-3 and V is TRBV20-1, with 7 bases matching TRBD2. With V trimmed by 4 bases and J by 5 bases, 0 bases remained unmatched. The CDR3 covers 11 residues. Germline loops: CDR1 DFQATT, CDR2 SNEGSKA (reference sequence). The DNA for the CDR3 is TGCAGTGCTACGGGGGGAGATACGCAGTATTTT. Its protein is CSATGGDTQYF.

V is TRBV7-2 and J is TRBJ1-5; unclear D gene. The V gene lost 2 bases and the J gene lost 0 bases, with 8 bases spanning the gap. The germline V gene has CDR1 SGHTA and CDR2 FQGNSA. The CDR3 length is 15 residues. This chain's CDR3 is CASSLITGSNQPQHF. In DNA, the CDR3 is TGTGCCAGCAGCTTAATTACGGGTAGCAATCAGCCCCAGCATTTT.

This clone was detected once. The J gene is TRBJ2-7, the V gene TRBV27; 9 bases are a match to TRBD1. The CDR3 extends over 13 amino acids. Per germline, CDR1 MNHEY and CDR2 SMNVEV (reference sequence). J was trimmed by 5 bases and V by 5 bases; bases with no gene match: 4. CDR3 loop: CASSVQGANEQYF. The CDR3 DNA is TGTGCCAGCAGTGTACAGGGGGCAAACGAGCAGTACTTC.

The chain links TRBV18 to TRBJ2-2; D might be TRBD2 (6 bases). Trimming removed 8 bases at V and 1 base at J, with 14 bases between. Germline CDR1 is KGHSH and CDR2 is LQKENI. This CDR3 region has 15 residues. The CDR3 region is CASRSTSGNTGELFF. The CDR3 DNA reads TGTGCCAGCCGGTCGACTAGTGGGAACACCGGGGAGCTGTTTTTT.

V gene TRBV7-9 combines with J gene TRBJ1-6, with a weak D call TRBD1 (6 bases). CDR1 and CDR2 (germline): SEHNR, FQNEAQ (reference sequence). V shed 4 bases and J shed 4 bases, with 17 bases lying between them. There are 17 residues in the CDR3. The CDR3 DNA sequence: TGTGCCAGCAGCTCACCATCCCAAACAGGGTATAATTCACCCCTCCACTTT. Translated: CASSSPSQTGYNSPLHF. Together with reference TRBV7-9 and TRBJ1-6, the CDR3 gives the full variable domain: DTGVSQNPRHKITKRGQNVTFRCDPISEHNRLYWYRQTLGQGPEFLTYFQNEAQLEKSRLLSDRFSAERPKGSFSTLEIQRTEQGDSAMYLCASSSPSQTGYNSPLHFGNGTRLTVT.